The clone carrying this T cell receptor beta chain is called medium-sized based on its frequency. The source of the sample is a study of CXCR3-negative and CXCR3-positive naive CD8 T cells. The overall study: Overall TRB read output was approximately 150 million, and each library contained about 1.5 +/- 0.3 million reads.

Researchers prepared the TRB cDNA libraries using 5' RACE with UMI labels. After re-calling the 5' RACE reads, TCRdb lists one entry per CDR3 protein, DNA absent. The ten most abundant clones cover around 1.3% of a sample with roughly 6,900 distinct CDR3 sequences. In germline, CDR1 is PRHDT, CDR2 FYEKMQ (reference sequence). This CDR3 comprises 16 residues. The sequence was collected from a human donor in good health. Some clones in this sample may be carry-over from other donors' samples. J is TRBJ2-3 and V is TRBV13; absent DNA, TCRdb's TRBD2 call cannot be checked. What was sequenced was naive CXCR3- CD8+ T cells from blood. As for subset: CD45RO-CCR7+CD27+CD95- naive CD8+ T cells lacking CXCR3 (TNR3-). The CDR3 sequence is CASSSGLAGITDTQYF.